This TCR beta chain was sequenced during a study of PD-1 blockade in classical Hodgkin lymphoma. The germline V and J ends were trimmed by 6 bases and 6 bases, with 15 bases remaining between them. CDR1 and CDR2 from the germline V gene are SGHDN and FVKESK. CDR3 size: 15 residues. Clones were read by immunoSEQ multiplex PCR, and TCRdb kept only the in-frame ones, dropping some. The data contain 39,000 or so clones, roughly 86% of them singletons. Every patient relapsed after autologous stem cell transplantation, and brentuximab vedotin exposure varied. The TCR was taken from a human donor with classical Hodgkin lymphoma. The rearrangement uses TRBV14 and TRBJ2-6, with TRBD1 as a possible D gene (6 bases). The sample consisted of peripheral blood mononuclear cells (PBMCs), taken before the second cycle of nivolumab. DNA for the CDR3: TGTGCCAGCAGTCTCGACAGGTCGATGGCCAACGTCCTGACTTTC. It yields the protein CASSLDRSMANVLTF.